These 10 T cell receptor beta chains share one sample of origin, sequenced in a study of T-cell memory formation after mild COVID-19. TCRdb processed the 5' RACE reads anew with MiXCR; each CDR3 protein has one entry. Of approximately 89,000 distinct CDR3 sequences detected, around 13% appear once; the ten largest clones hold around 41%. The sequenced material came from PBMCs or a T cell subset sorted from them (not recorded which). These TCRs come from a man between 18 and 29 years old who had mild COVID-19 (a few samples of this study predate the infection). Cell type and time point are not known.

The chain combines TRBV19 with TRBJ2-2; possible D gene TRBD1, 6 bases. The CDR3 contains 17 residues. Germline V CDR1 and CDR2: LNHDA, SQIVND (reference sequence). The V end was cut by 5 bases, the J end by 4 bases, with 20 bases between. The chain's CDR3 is CASSFTRGTPLTGELFF. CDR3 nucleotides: TGTGCCAGTAGTTTTACCCGAGGGACACCTCTCACCGGGGAGCTGTTTTTT.

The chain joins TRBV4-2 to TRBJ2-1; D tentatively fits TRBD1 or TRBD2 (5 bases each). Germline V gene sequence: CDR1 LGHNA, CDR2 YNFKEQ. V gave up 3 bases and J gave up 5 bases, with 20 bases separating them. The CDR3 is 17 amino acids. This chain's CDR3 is CASSQTTGTMMDNEQFF. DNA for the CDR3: TGTGCCAGCAGCCAGACGACCGGGACGATGATGGACAATGAGCAGTTCTTC.

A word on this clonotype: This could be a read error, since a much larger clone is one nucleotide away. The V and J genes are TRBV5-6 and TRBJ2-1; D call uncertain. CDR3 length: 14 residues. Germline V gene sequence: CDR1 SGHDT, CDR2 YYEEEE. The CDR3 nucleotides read TGTGCCAGCAGCTTGGGGAGCTCCTACAATGAGCAGTTATTC. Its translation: CASSLGSSYNEQLF.

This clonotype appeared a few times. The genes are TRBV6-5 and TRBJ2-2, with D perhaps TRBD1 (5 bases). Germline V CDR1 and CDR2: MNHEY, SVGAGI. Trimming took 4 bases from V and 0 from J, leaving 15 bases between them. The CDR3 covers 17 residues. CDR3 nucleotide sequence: TGTGCCAGCAGTTTAGGGGTTCGGACACCGAACACCGGGGAGCTGTTTTTT. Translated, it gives CASSLGVRTPNTGELFF.

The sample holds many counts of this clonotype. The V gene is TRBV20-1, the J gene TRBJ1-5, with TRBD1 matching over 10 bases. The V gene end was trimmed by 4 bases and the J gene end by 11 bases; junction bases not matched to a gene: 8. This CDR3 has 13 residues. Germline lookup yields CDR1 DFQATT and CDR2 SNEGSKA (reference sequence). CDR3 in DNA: TGCAGTGCTAATCCGGGACAGGGGAAAGCCCAGCATTTT. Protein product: CSANPGQGKAQHF.

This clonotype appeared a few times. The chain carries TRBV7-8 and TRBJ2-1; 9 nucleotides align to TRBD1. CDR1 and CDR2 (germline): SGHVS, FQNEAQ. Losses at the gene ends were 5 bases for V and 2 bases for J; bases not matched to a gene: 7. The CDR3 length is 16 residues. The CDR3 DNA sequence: TGTGCCAGCAGCAGATCCGGGACAGGGACCTACAATGAGCAGTTCTTC. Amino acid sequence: CASSRSGTGTYNEQFF. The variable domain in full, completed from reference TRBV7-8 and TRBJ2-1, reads GAGVSQSPRYKVAKRGQDVALRCDPISGHVSLFWYQQALGQGPEFLTYFQNEAQLDKSGLPSDRFFAERPEGSVSTLKIQRTQQEDSAVYLCASSRSGTGTYNEQFFGPGTRLTVL.

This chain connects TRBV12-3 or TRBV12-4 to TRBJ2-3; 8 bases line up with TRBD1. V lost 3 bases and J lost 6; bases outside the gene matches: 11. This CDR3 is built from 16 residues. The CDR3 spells CASSFVADRVADTQYF. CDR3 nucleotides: TGTGCCAGCAGTTTCGTGGCGGACAGGGTCGCGGATACGCAGTATTTT.

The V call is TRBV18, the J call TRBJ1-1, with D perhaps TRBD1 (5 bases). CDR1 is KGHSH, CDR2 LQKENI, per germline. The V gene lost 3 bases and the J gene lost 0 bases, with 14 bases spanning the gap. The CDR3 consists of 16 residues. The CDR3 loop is CASSPSGREMNTEAFF. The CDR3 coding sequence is TGTGCCAGCTCACCCTCGGGGCGAGAAATGAACACTGAAGCTTTCTTT.

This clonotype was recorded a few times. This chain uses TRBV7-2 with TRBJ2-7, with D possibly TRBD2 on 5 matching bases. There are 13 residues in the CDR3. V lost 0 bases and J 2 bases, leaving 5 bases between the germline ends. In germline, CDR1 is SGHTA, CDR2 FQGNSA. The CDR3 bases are TGTGCCAGCAGCTTAGCGGGAGCCTACGAGCAGTACTTC. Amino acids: CASSLAGAYEQYF.

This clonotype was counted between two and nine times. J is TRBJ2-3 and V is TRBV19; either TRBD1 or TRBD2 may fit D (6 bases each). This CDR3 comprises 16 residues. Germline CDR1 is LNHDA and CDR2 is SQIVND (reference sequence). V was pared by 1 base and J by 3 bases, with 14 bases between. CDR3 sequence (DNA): TGTGCCAGTAGTATAGCCGGGGGCGAGAGGACAGATACGCAGTATTTT. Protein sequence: CASSIAGGERTDTQYF.